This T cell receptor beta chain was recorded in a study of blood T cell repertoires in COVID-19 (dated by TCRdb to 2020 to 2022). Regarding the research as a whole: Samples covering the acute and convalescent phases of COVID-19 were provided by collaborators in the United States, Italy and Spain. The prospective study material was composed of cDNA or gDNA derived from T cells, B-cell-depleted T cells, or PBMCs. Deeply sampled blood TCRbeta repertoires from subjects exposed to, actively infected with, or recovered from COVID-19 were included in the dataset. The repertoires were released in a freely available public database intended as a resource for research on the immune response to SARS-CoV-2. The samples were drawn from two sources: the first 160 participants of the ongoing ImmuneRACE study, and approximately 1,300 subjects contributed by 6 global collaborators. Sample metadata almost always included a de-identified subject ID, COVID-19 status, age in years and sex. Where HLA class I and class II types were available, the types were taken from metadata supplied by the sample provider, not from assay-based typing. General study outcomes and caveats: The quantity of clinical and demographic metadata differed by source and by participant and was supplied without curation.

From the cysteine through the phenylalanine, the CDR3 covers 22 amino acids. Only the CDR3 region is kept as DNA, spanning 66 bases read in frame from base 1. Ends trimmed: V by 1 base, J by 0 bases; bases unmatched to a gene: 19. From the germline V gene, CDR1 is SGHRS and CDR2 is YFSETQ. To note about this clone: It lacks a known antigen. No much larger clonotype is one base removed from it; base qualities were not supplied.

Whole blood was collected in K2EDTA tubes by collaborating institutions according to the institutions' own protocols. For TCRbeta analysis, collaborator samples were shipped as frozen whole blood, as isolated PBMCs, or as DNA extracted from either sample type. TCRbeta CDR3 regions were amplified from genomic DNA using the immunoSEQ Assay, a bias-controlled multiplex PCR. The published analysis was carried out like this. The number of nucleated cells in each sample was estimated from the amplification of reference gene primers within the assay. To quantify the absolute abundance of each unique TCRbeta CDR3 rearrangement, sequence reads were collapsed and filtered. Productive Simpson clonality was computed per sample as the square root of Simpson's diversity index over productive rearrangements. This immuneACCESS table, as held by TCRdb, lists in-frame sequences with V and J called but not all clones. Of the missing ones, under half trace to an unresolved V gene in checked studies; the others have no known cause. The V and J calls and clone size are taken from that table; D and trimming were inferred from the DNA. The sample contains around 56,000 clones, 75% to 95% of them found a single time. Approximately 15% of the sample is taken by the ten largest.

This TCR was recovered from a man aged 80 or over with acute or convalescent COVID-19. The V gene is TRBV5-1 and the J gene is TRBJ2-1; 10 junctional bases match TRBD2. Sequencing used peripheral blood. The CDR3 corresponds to CASSLFPGMKRGGRSSYNEQFF. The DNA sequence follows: TGCGCCAGCAGCTTGTTCCCCGGGATGAAGCGGGGGGGCCGAAGCTCCTACAATGAGCAGTTCTTC.